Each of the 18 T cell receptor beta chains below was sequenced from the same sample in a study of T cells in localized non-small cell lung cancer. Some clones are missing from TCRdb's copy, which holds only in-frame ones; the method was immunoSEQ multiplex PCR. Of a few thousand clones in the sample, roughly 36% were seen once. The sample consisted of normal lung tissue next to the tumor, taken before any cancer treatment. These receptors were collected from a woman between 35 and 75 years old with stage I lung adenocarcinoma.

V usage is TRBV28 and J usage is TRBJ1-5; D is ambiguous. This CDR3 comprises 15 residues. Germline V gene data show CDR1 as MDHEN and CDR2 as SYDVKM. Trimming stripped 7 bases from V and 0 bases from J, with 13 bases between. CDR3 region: CASIPRVYSNQPQHF. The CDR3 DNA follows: TGTGCCAGCATCCCCCGGGTGTATAGCAATCAGCCCCAGCATTTT.

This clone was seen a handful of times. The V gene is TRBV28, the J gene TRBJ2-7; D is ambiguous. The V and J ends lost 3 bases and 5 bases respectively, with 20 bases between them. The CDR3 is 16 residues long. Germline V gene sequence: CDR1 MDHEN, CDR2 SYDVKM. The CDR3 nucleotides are TGTGCCAGCAGTTTGGTCAGTAGGGTAATAGTCCACGAGCAGTACTTC. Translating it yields CASSLVSRVIVHEQYF.

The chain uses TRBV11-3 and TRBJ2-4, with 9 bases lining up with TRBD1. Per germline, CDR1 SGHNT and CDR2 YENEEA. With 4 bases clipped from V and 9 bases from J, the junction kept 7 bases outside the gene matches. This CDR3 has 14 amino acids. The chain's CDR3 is CASSSGQGFGIQYF. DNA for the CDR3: TGTGCCAGCAGCTCCGGACAGGGGTTTGGCATTCAGTACTTC.

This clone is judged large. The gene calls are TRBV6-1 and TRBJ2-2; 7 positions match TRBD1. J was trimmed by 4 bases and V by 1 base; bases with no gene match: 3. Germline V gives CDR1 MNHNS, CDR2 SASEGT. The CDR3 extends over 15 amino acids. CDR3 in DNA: TGTGCCAGCAGTGAAGAGGCAGGGGGCACCGGGGAGCTGTTTTTT. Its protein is CASSEEAGGTGELFF.

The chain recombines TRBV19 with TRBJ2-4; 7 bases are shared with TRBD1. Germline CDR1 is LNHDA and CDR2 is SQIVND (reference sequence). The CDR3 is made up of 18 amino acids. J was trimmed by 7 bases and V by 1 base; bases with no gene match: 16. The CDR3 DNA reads TGTGCCAGTAGTATAGGGGAAGGGACAGTTAATTTTAGGAACATTCAGTACTTC. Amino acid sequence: CASSIGEGTVNFRNIQYF.

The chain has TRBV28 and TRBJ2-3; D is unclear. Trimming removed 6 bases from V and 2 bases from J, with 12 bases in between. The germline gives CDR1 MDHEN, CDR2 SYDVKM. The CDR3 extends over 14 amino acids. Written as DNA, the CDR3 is TGTGCCAGCAGGGATCCGAGGCTCACAGATACGCAGTATTTT. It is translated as CASRDPRLTDTQYF.

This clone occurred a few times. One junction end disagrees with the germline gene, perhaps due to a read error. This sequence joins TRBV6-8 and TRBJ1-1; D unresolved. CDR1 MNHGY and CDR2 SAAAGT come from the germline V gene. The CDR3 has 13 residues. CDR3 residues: CAISPRQNTEAFF. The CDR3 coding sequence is TGTGCCATCAGTCCTCGACAGAACACTGAAGCTTTCTTT.

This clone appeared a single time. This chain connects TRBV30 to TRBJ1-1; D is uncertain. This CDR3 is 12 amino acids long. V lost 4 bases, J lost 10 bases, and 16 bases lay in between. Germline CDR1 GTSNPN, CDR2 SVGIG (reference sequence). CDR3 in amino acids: CAWTGDRPRAFF. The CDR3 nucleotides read TGTGCCTGGACGGGAGATCGTCCCAGAGCTTTCTTT.

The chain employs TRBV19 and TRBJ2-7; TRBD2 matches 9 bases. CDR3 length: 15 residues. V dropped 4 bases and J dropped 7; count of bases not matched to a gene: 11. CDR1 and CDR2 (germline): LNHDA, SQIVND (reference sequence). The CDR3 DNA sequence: TGTGCCAGTAGTAACCAACCGGGACTAGCTATTGAGCAGTACTTC. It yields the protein CASSNQPGLAIEQYF.

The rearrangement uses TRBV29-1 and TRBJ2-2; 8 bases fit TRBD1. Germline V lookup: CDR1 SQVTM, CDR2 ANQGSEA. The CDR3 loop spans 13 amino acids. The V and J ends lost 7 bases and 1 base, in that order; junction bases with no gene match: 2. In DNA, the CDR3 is TGCAGCGCCGACAGGGGGAACACCGGGGAGCTGTTTTTT. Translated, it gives CSADRGNTGELFF.

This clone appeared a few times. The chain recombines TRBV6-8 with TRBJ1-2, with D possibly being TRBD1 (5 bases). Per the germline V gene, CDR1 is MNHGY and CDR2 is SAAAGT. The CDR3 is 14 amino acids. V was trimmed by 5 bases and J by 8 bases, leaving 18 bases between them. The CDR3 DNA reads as TGTGCCAGCAGTGCCGGGGACTCCTGGGGAGGCTACACCTTC. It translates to CASSAGDSWGGYTF.

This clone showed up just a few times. CDR3 nucleotide sequence: TGTGCCAGTAGTTCGCGGAGTGGGGACACTGAAGCTTTCTTT. This gives the protein CASSSRSGDTEAFF. V gene TRBV19 combines with J gene TRBJ1-1, with unresolved D. The V gene's germline CDR1 is LNHDA and CDR2 SQIVND (reference sequence). The CDR3 has 14 residues. The V end lost 5 bases, the J end lost 3 bases, and 13 bases lay between the germline ends.

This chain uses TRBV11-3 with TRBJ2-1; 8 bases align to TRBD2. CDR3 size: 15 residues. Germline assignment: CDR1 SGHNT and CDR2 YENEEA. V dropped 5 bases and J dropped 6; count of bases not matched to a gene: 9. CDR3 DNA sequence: TGTGCCAGCAGCCAACGAGGAAGCGGGAGCAATGAGCAGTTCTTC. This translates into CASSQRGSGSNEQFF.

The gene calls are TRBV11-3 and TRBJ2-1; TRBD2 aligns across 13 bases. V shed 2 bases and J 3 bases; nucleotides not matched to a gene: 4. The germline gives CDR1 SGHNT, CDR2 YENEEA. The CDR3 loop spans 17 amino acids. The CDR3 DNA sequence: TGTGCCAGCAGCTTAACTAGCGGGAGGGTTAGCTACAATGAGCAGTTCTTC. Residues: CASSLTSGRVSYNEQFF.

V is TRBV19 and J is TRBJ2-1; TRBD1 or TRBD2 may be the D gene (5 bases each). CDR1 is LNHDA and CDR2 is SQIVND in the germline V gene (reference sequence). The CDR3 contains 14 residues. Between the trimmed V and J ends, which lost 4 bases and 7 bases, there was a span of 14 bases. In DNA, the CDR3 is TGTGCCAGTAGTACACGGGACGGTTTTAATGAGCAGTTCTTC. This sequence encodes CASSTRDGFNEQFF.

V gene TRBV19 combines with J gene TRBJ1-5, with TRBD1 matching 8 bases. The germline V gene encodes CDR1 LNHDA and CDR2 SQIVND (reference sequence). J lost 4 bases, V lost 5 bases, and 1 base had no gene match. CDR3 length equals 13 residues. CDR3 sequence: CASSQGANQPQHF. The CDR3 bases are TGTGCCAGTAGTCAGGGGGCAAATCAGCCCCAGCATTTT.

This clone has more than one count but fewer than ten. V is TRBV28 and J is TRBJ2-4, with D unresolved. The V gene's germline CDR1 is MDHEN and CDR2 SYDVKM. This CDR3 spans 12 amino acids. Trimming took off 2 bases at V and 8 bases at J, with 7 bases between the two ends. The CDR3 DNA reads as TGTGCCAGCAGTTTAGTCGGAGACATTCAGTACTTC. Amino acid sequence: CASSLVGDIQYF. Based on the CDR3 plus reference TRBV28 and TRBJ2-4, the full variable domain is DVKVTQSSRYLVKRTGEKVFLECVQDMDHENMFWYRQDPGLGLRLIYFSYDVKMKEKGDIPEGYSVSREKKERFSLILESASTNQTSMYLCASSLVGDIQYFGAGTRLSVL.

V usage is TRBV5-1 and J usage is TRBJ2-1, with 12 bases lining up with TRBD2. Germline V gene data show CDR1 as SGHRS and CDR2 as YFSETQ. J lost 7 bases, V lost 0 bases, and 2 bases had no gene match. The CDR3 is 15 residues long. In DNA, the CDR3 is TGCGCCAGCAGCTTGGCCCTAGCGGGAGGGAATGAGCAGTTCTTC. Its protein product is CASSLALAGGNEQFF.